Described below is a single T cell receptor beta chain sequence and its context. This clonotype appeared many times. No antigen is known for it. Base qualities are not recorded, but no much larger clone differs from it by a single base. V is cut back by 0 bases and J by 5 bases, with 0 bases in the junction unmatched. From the germline V gene, CDR1 is MGHRA and CDR2 is YSYEKL. Reading from cysteine to phenylalanine, the CDR3 counts 15 amino acids. The DNA shown is the 45-base CDR3, in frame from base 1. The sample belongs to a study of Graves' ophthalmopathy and Graves' hyperthyroidism (dated by TCRdb to the late 2010s). Study-wide context: Peripheral blood was collected at initial diagnosis, before any treatment. The independent validation cohort included about 20 hyperthyroidism patients plus 17 patients who later progressed from hyperthyroidism to ophthalmopathy. The study used TCR beta repertoire signatures to distinguish Graves' ophthalmopathy from Graves' hyperthyroidism and to predict progression to ophthalmopathy. The 75 to 100 discovery patients were divided at random into training and test sets in a 7:3 ratio. In total, 135 blood samples were TCR-sequenced: roughly 45 ophthalmopathy, 75 hyperthyroidism and around 17 hyperthyroidism-to-ophthalmopathy patients. Following sample collection, hyperthyroidism patients were given methimazole at a starting dose of 30 mg daily, and ophthalmopathy patients were given high-dose intravenous methylprednisolone. In roughly 6 hyperthyroidism patients, T-cell repertoires of thyroid tissue and blood were compared. To explore V-J signatures that distinguish ophthalmopathy from hyperthyroidism, a discovery set of about a hundred patients was enrolled, made up of 40 to 45 with ophthalmopathy and around 60 with stable hyperthyroidism.

Stable hyperthyroidism was defined as no progression to ophthalmopathy within 18 months of follow-up. Patients with hyperthyroidism were aged 18 to 65 years, had been newly diagnosed, and had a disease duration of less than 2 months. Anyone with other autoimmune diseases, uncontrolled infections, pregnancy or lactation was excluded from the study. Diagnosis relied on clinical symptoms, serum thyroxine, TRAb, thyroid ultrasound and orbital computed tomography. Ficoll-Paque density gradient centrifugation was used to isolate PBMCs from approximately 11 ml of fresh peripheral blood. Total RNA was extracted using Trizol reagent, and RNA quality was checked on an Agilent 2100 Bioanalyzer. Summary of the overall study and its limitations: Sample size was not statistically predetermined, and group allocation was not concealed from the investigators. Most expanded thyroid clonotypes with frequency above 0.001 were also detected in blood, suggesting blood repertoires may reflect the thyroid immune response. In validation, the model predicted ophthalmopathy progression with 70.59% sensitivity and 72% to 80% specificity; fewer than 15 predicted patients were CT-confirmed with GO in a median of approximately 6.5 months. In cross-validation, the 13-signature model distinguished ophthalmopathy from stable hyperthyroidism with nearly 90% sensitivity and around 81% specificity, and in the test set the corresponding values were roughly 80% and 75%.

TCR beta CDR3 regions were amplified from RNA transcripts for repertoire sequencing. HTBI primers and the Qiagen OneStep RT-PCR kit were used in a first-round RT-PCR, which was followed by a second-round multiplex PCR, size selection and purification. Sequencing of the libraries was carried out on an Illumina HiSeq2000 in paired-end mode with 100 bp reads. As for the original processing: Reads were processed with SOAPnuke, discarding reads with adapters, uncalled bases, mean Phred below 15, or no exact constant-primer or identifier match. COPE v1.2.5 was used to merge the high-quality paired reads. Clonotypes were defined as unique nucleotide sequences and were aligned to IMGT TRB V, D and J references using MiTCR v1.1. The analysis was limited to V-J combinations with a frequency above 0.0001, which together covered 99.2% of the repertoires. A TCR clonal expansion and chaos score per V-J combination was defined as the ratio of F50 clonal expansion to chaos observed in the TCRdist matrix. Welch's t-statistics and random forest were used to narrow the features down to about twelve V-J combinations, which were then fed into a naive Bayes classifier. Thyroid-blood repertoire similarity was quantified with the Morisita-Horn index. The raw public reads went through TCRdb reprocessing: fastp at Q25, MiXCR clone calling, in-frame beta chains kept. When rows share a CDR3 protein, they turn into one entry using the most common DNA and genes. The V and J calls were not made by the authors but by TCRdb's processing. The table for this sample lists fewer than 650,000 distinct CDR3 sequences; approximately 22% of them were counted only once. The ten largest clones add up to approximately 6.9% of the sample.

The sequenced material came from peripheral blood. The sequence was collected from a woman aged 18-29 years with stable Graves' hyperthyroidism. Some clones in this sample may be carry-over from other donors' samples. Donor details come from another sample of the same person, matched by shared clones. Rearrangement joined TRBV4-1 to TRBJ2-5, with 13 junctional bases fitting TRBD2. The bases are TGCGCCAGCAGCCAAGAACTAGCGGGGGGGGAGACCCAGTACTTC. It translates as CASSQELAGGETQYF.